A selection of T cell receptor beta chains follows, all from one sample in a study of blood T cell repertoires in COVID-19. Assay: immunoSEQ multiplex PCR; the TCRdb copy retains only in-frame clones and omits some. The data contain roughly 73,000 clones, 88% of them singletons. The sample consisted of peripheral blood. These receptors originate from a human donor in a cohort sampled during active COVID-19. Both conserved end residues are part of each CDR3. The D gene is left open where the match is weak. Size tells how often a clone was seen (once, few, many) or the class of an expanded clone, and some rows leave it out.

abundance,j_gene,d_gene,len,v_gene,CDR3aa,CDR3nt
once,TRBJ2-2,.,10,TRBV21-1,CASPVGELFF,TGTGCCAGCCCGGTCGGGGAGCTGTTTTTT
.,TRBJ2-1,.,15,TRBV19,CASSPLFLQGIEQFF,TGTGCCAGTAGTCCCCTCTTCCTCCAGGGTATTGAGCAGTTCTTC
.,TRBJ1-2,.,13,TRBV27,CASSLDRIHGYTF,TGTGCCAGCAGTTTAGACAGGATCCATGGCTACACCTTC
.,TRBJ2-7,TRBD2,16,TRBV10-3,CAKKLGSGGTPYEQYF,TGTGCCAAAAAACTTGGGAGCGGGGGGACCCCCTACGAGCAGTACTTC
.,TRBJ2-1,TRBD1,14,TRBV7-9,CASSLGTGDPRQFF,TGTGCCAGCAGCTTAGGGACAGGGGACCCTCGGCAGTTCTTC
once,TRBJ2-2,TRBD2,13,TRBV27,CASSGSISGELFF,TGTGCCAGTAGCGGGAGTATTAGCGGGGAGCTGTTTTTT
.,TRBJ2-7,.,13,TRBV7-2,CASSGRQSYEQYF,TGTGCCAGCAGCGGCCGACAATCCTACGAGCAGTACTTC
.,TRBJ2-1,.,15,TRBV11-3,CASSLGESSYNEQFF,TGTGCCAGCAGCTTAGGCGAGAGCTCCTACAATGAGCAGTTCTTC
few,TRBJ1-5,TRBD1,17,TRBV2,CASNGQGPASRNQPQHF,TGTGCCAGCAATGGACAGGGGCCCGCTTCCCGTAATCAGCCCCAGCATTTT
.,TRBJ2-1,.,16,TRBV3-1/TRBV3-2,CASNRNTWSSYNEQFF,TGTGCCAGCAACCGAAACACCTGGAGCTCCTACAATGAGCAGTTCTTC
.,TRBJ2-1,.,16,TRBV7-2,CASSARAGGPPGVQFF,TGTGCCAGCAGCGCCCGCGCCGGTGGGCCCCCGGGGGTGCAGTTCTTC
.,TRBJ2-5,TRBD2,16,TRBV5-8,CASSGGLAGVEETQYF,TGTGCCAGCAGCGGGGGACTGGCGGGAGTAGAGGAGACCCAGTACTTC
.,TRBJ1-4,.,15,TRBV3-1/TRBV3-2,CASSQDMRLNEKLFF,TGTGCCAGCAGCCAAGACATGCGGTTAAATGAAAAACTGTTTTTT
.,TRBJ2-2,.,13,TRBV12-3/TRBV12-4,CASSPQGSGELFF,TGTGCCAGCAGTCCCCAGGGGTCCGGGGAGCTGTTTTTT
.,TRBJ2-5,TRBD1,14,TRBV10-2,CASTWDRVLETQYF,TGCGCCAGCACCTGGGACAGGGTTTTGGAGACCCAGTACTTC
once,TRBJ2-2,.,15,TRBV7-9,CASSERLGGTGELFF,TGTGCCAGCAGCGAAAGACTAGGAGGGACCGGGGAGCTGTTTTTT
few,TRBJ2-7,.,14,TRBV10-1,CASSEQTQGGEQYF,TGCGCCAGCAGTGAGCAAACACAGGGTGGAGAGCAGTACTTC
.,TRBJ2-1,TRBD2,18,TRBV7-9,CASSQKLRTSGLRNEQFF,TGTGCCAGCAGCCAAAAACTTAGGACTAGCGGGTTGCGCAATGAGCAGTTCTTC
.,TRBJ2-2,TRBD1,15,TRBV5-1,CASSLSTGGGGELFF,TGCGCCAGCAGCTTGTCAACAGGGGGCGGCGGGGAGCTGTTTTTT
.,TRBJ2-3,.,14,TRBV7-9,CASSLSSTRDTQYF,TGTGCCAGCAGCTTGTCCTCGACTAGGGATACGCAGTATTTT
.,TRBJ2-1,.,19,TRBV2,CASSALRSGSMSSYNEQFF,TGTGCCAGCAGTGCCCTTCGTAGCGGATCGATGAGCTCCTACAATGAGCAGTTCTTC
.,TRBJ1-1,.,14,TRBV28,CASSSGSKGTEAFF,TGTGCCAGCAGTTCCGGGAGTAAGGGGACTGAAGCTTTCTTT
.,TRBJ2-1,TRBD2,16,TRBV30,CAWARTSGSSYNEQFF,TGTGCCTGGGCTCGGACTAGCGGGAGCTCCTACAATGAGCAGTTCTTC
.,TRBJ2-6,.,15,TRBV4-2,CASSQAGMGANVLTF,TGTGCCAGCAGCCAAGCAGGTATGGGGGCCAACGTCCTGACTTTC
.,TRBJ2-7,.,15,TRBV5-1,CASSQGPTGSYEQYF,TGCGCCAGCAGCCAAGGGCCAACAGGGTCCTACGAGCAGTACTTC